This TCR beta chain came from a study of blood T cell repertoires in COVID-19. Study in general: The study drew acute and convalescent COVID-19 samples from the United States, Italy and Spain.

Germline V gene sequence: CDR1 LGHNA, CDR2 YNFKEQ. The J segment lost 5 bases and the V segment lost 1 base, leaving 11 bases of the junction unmatched. This CDR3 has 17 residues. Authors' methods: Estimated nucleated cell counts came from reference gene primer amplification. Clones were read by immunoSEQ multiplex PCR, and TCRdb kept only the in-frame ones, dropping some. V, J and clone size were drawn from that table, and D and trimming were deduced from the DNA. The table shows approximately 230,000 clones, with around 83% occurring only once. The TCR was taken from an elderly man with acute or convalescent COVID-19. The chain joins TRBV4-2 to TRBJ2-5; the match to TRBD2 covers 9 bases. Sequenced: peripheral blood. Here the CDR3 DNA reads TGTGCCAGCAGCCAAGGGGTCTTAGCGGGGGCCCGGGAGACCCAGTACTTC. It specifies CASSQGVLAGARETQYF.